This entry lists 5 T cell receptor beta chains sequenced from one sample in a study of cytomegalovirus exposure and HLA in healthy donors. 60 Vbeta and 13 Jbeta primers were used in PCR. The data were produced by immunoSEQ multiplex PCR, yet TCRdb's version contains in-frame clones alone and is incomplete. The table has more than 95,000 clones, 76% seen once; the top ten hold roughly 2%. The sample taken for sequencing was PBMCs. These TCRs come from a man aged 50 or older in good health and CMV-seronegative.

V and J are TRBV6-9 and TRBJ2-7, with 12 bases that match TRBD2. This CDR3 contains 16 residues. Looked up from germline, CDR1 is MNHGY and CDR2 is SVAAGI. With 2 bases clipped from V and 1 base from J, the junction kept 3 bases outside the gene matches. The chain's CDR3 is CASSYSGLAGSYEQYF. The CDR3 DNA reads as TGTGCCAGCAGTTATAGCGGACTAGCGGGGTCCTACGAGCAGTACTTC.

This chain connects TRBV5-1 to TRBJ2-3, with 10 bases fitting TRBD2. Germline V lookup: CDR1 SGHRS, CDR2 YFSETQ. There are 17 residues in the CDR3. Trimming at V came to 2 bases and at J to 4 bases, leaving 10 bases not matched to a gene. The CDR3 region has the DNA TGCGCCAGCAGCTTCCAGCGGGGGGGCCGCCGGGCAGATACGCAGTATTTT. This gives the protein CASSFQRGGRRADTQYF.

J is TRBJ2-3 and V is TRBV11-2; TRBD1 might be the D (6 bases). Trimming left V 5 bases short and J 1 base short, with 13 bases between. CDR3 length equals 15 residues. Germline CDR1 and CDR2: SGHAT and FQNNGV. CDR3 DNA sequence: TGTGCCAGCAGCGCCCGGGACACCCGCACAGATACGCAGTATTTT. Encoded protein: CASSARDTRTDTQYF.

The chain uses TRBV21-1 and TRBJ1-5; the D call in the table, TRBD1, was not verified against the DNA. TRBV21-1 is recorded as a pseudogene. The CDR3 runs to 15 residues. CDR3 sequence: CASSKGPRSNQPQHF. In DNA, the CDR3 is TGTGCCAGCAGCAAAGGTCCCAGAAGCAATCAGCCCCAGCATTTT.

This clone was counted only a few times. The J gene is TRBJ2-3, the V gene TRBV5-1, with 7 bases aligning to TRBD2. J gave up 2 bases and V 5 bases, and 8 bases lay outside the gene matches. Germline V CDR1 and CDR2: SGHRS, YFSETQ. The CDR3 sequence is 15 residues long. The CDR3 loop is CASRVVAGDTDTQYF. The CDR3 DNA is TGCGCCAGCAGGGTTGTGGCGGGGGACACAGATACGCAGTATTTT.